This TCR beta chain was sequenced in a study of blood T cell repertoires in COVID-19. About the study: Both acute and convalescent COVID-19 samples were obtained from the United States, Italy and Spain. PBMCs, B-cell-depleted T cells, or T cells were the source of the cDNA or gDNA that made up the material.

The CDR3 has 11 amino acids. Deletions cut 4 bases from V and 10 bases from J, with 8 bases between. Germline CDR1 and CDR2: SNHLY and FYNNEI. Source study methods: Reference gene primers were amplified, and this amplification served to estimate nucleated cell counts. Some clones are missing from TCRdb's copy, which holds only in-frame ones; the method was immunoSEQ multiplex PCR. Clonal size and the V and J genes are those of that table, whereas D and trimming came from the DNA. Found here are 200,000 to 250,000 clones, 75% to 85% of them singletons; the top ten hold about 1.5%. The receptor's source is a woman between 40 and 50 years old who had recovered from COVID-19. The chain is built from TRBV2 and TRBJ2-1, with a weak D call TRBD1 (6 bases). The sample consisted of peripheral blood. The chain's CDR3 is CASSVGGEQFF. The CDR3 DNA reads TGTGCCAGCAGTGTAGGGGGAGAGCAGTTCTTC.